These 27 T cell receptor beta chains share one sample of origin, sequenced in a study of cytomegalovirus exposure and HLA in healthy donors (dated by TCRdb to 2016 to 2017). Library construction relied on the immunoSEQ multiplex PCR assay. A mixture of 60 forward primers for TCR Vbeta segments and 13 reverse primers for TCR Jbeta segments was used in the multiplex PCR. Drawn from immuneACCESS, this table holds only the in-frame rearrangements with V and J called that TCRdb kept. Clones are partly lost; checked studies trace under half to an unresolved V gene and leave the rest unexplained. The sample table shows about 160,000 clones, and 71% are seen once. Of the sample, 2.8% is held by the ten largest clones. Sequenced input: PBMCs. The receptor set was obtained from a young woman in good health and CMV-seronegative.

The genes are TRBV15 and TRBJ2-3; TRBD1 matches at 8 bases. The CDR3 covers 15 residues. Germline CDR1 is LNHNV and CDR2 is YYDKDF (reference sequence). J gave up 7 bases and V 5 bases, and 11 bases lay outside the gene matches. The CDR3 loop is CATSGTGRYLYTQYF. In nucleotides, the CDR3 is TGTGCCACCAGCGGGACAGGCCGGTATTTATATACGCAGTATTTT.

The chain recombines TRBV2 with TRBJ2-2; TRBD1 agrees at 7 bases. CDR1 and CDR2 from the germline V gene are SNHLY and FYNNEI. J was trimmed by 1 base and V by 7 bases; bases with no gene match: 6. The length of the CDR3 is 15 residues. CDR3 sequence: CASIQQGLNTGELFF. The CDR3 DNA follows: TGTGCCAGCATCCAACAGGGGCTGAACACCGGGGAGCTGTTTTTT.

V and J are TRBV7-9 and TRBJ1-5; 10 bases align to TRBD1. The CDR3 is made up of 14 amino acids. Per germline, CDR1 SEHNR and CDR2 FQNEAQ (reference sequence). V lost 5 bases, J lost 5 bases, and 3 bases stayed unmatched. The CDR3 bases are TGTGCCAGCAGCCCGGACAGGGGGGATCAGCCCCAGCATTTT. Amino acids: CASSPDRGDQPQHF.

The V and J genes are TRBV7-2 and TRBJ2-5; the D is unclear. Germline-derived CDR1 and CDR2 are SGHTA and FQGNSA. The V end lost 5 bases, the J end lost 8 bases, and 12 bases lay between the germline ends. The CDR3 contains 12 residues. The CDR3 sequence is CASSIRSQTQYF. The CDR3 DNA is TGTGCCAGCAGCATTCGGTCCCAAACCCAGTACTTC.

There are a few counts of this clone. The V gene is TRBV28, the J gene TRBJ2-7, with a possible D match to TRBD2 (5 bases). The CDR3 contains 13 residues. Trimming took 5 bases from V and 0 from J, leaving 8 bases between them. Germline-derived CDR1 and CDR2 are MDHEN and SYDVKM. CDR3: CASSGSNSYEQYF. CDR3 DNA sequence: TGTGCCAGCAGTGGGAGCAACTCCTACGAGCAGTACTTC.

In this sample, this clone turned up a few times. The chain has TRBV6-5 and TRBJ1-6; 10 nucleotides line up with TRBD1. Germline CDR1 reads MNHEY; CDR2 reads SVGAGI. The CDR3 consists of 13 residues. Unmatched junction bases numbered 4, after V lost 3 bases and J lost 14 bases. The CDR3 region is CASSYRTGGTLHF. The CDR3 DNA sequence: TGTGCCAGCAGTTATCGGACAGGGGGAACCCTCCACTTT.

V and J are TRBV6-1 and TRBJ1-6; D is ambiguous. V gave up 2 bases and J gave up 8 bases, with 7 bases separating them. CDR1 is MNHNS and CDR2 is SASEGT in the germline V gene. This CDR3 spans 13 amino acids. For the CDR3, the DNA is TGTGCCAGCAGTGAAAACGTAGATTCACCCCTCCACTTT. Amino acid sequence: CASSENVDSPLHF.

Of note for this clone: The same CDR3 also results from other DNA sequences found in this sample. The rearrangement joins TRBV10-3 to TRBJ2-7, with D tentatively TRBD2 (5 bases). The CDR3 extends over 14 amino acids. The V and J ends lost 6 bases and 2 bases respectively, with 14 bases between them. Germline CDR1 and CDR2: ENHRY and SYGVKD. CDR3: CAIRTTGITYEQYF. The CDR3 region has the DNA TGTGCCATCAGGACGACGGGGATCACCTACGAGCAGTACTTC.

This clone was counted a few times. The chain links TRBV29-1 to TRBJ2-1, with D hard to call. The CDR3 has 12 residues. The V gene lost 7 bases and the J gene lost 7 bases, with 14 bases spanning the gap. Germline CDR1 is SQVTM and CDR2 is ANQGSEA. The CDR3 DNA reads TGCAGCGCAGCCCTGTCTAGGAATGAGCAGTTCTTC. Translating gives CSAALSRNEQFF.

The CDR3 DNA reads as TGTGCCAGCAGTTTTATTGACAGGGGTATCACTGAAGCTTTCTTT. Encoded protein: CASSFIDRGITEAFF. The rearrangement joins TRBV28 to TRBJ1-1, with TRBD1 matching 8 bases. V shed 3 bases, J shed 4 bases, and the junction held 7 bases outside the gene matches. Germline loops: CDR1 MDHEN, CDR2 SYDVKM. The CDR3 has 15 amino acids.

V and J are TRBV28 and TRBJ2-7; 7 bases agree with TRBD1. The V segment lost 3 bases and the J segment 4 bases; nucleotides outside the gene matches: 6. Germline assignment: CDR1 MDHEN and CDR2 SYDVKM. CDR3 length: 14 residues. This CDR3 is CASSLLRGLYEQYF. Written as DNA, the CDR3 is TGTGCCAGCAGTTTGTTGAGGGGGCTGTACGAGCAGTACTTC.

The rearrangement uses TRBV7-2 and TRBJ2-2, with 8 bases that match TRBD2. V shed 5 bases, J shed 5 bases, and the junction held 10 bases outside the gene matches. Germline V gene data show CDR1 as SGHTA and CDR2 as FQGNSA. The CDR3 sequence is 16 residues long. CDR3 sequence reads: CASSILSGSGTGELFF. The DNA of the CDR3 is TGTGCCAGCAGCATTCTCAGCGGGAGTGGGACCGGGGAGCTGTTTTTT.

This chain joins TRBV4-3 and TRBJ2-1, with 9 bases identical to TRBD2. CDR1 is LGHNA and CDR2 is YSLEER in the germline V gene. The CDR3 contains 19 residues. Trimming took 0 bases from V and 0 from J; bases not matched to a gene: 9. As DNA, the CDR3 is TGCGCCAGCAGCCAAGAAAGATTGGCTAGCGGGATCTCCTACAATGAGCAGTTCTTC. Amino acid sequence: CASSQERLASGISYNEQFF.

The CDR3 sequence is CSVGSSHDGYTF. The CDR3 nucleotides are TGCAGCGTTGGTAGCAGTCACGATGGCTACACCTTC. The chain has TRBV29-1 and TRBJ1-2; D gene uncertain. The CDR3 runs to 12 residues. The V end was cut by 4 bases, the J end by 6 bases, with 12 bases between. Per the germline V gene, CDR1 is SQVTM and CDR2 is ANQGSEA.

Here the CDR3 reads CASSDAVGENEQYF. For the CDR3, the DNA is TGTGCCAGCAGTGATGCAGTAGGGGAAAACGAGCAGTACTTC. The chain employs TRBV2 and TRBJ2-7; TRBD1 might be the D (5 bases). The CDR3 consists of 14 residues. V was trimmed by 3 bases and J by 5 bases, leaving 14 bases between them. Germline values: CDR1 SNHLY, CDR2 FYNNEI. The whole variable domain, remainder taken from reference TRBV2 and TRBJ2-7, is EPEVTQTPSHQVTQMGQEVILRCVPISNHLYFYWYRQILGQKVEFLVSFYNNEISEKSEIFDDQFSVERPDGSNFTLKIRSTKLEDSAMYFCASSDAVGENEQYFGPGTRLTVT.

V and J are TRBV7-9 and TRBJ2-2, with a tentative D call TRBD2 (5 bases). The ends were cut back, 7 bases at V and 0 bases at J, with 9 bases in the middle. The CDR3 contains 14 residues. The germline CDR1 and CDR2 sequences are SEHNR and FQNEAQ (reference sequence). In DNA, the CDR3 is TGTGCCAGCAAGCTTAGCGCGAACACCGGGGAGCTGTTTTTT. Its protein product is CASKLSANTGELFF.

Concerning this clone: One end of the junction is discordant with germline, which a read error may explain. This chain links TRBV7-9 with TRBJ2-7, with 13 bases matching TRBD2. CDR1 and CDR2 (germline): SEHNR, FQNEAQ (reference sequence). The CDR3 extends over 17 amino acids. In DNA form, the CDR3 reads TGTTCCAGCAGCCTCGGGACTAGCGGGATAGGGGCTCGCGAGCAGTACTTC. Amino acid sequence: CSSSLGTSGIGAREQYF.

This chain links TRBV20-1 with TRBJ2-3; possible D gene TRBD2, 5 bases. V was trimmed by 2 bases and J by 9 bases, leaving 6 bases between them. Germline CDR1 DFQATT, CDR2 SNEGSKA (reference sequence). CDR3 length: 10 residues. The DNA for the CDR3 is TGCAGTGCTAGAACGGGAACGCAGTATTTT. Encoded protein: CSARTGTQYF.

The CDR3 DNA follows: TGTGCCAGCAGTTCGATGGGAGGCTTAGAGACCCAGTACTTC. The encoded protein is CASSSMGGLETQYF. The chain has TRBV27 and TRBJ2-5, with D possibly being TRBD2 (6 bases). The length of the CDR3 is 14 residues. V dropped 4 bases and J dropped 4 bases, with 13 bases sitting between them. Germline CDR1 and CDR2: MNHEY and SMNVEV (reference sequence).

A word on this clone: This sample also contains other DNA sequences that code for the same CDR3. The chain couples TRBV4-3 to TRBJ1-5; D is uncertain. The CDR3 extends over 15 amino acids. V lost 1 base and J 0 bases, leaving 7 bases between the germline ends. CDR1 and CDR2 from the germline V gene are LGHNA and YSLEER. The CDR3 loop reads CASSQGGNSNQPQHF. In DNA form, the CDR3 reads TGCGCCAGCAGCCAAGGCGGGAATAGCAATCAGCCCCAGCATTTT.

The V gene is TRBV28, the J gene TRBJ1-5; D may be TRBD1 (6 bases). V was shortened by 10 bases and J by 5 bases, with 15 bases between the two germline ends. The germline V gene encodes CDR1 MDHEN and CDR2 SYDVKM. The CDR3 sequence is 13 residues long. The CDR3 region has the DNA TGTGCCACCAACACAGGGACCCATCAGCCCCAGCATTTT. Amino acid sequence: CATNTGTHQPQHF.

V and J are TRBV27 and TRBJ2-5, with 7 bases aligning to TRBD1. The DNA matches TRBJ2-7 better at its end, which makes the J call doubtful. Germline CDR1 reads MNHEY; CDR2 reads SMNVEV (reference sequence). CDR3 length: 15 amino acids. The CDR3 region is CASSSRQGLVYEQYF. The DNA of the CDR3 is TGTGCCAGCAGTTCACGACAGGGTCTTGTCTACGAGCAGTACTTC.

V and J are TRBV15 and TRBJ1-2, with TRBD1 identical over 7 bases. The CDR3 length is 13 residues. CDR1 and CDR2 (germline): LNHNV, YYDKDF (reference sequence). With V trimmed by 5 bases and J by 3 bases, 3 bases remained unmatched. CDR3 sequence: CATSPDRDYGYTF. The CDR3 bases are TGTGCCACCAGCCCAGACAGGGACTATGGCTACACCTTC. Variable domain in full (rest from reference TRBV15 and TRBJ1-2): DAMVIQNPRYQVTQFGKPVTLSCSQTLNHNVMYWYQQKSSQAPKLLFHYYDKDFNNEADTPDNFQSRRPNTSFCFLDIRSPGLGDTAMYLCATSPDRDYGYTFGSGTRLTVV.

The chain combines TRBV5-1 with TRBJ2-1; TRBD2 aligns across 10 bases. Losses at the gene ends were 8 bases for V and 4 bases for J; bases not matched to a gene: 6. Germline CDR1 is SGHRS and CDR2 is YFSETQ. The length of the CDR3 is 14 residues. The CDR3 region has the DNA TGCGCCAGTACAGCTAGCGGGGGTTACAATGAGCAGTTCTTC. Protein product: CASTASGGYNEQFF.

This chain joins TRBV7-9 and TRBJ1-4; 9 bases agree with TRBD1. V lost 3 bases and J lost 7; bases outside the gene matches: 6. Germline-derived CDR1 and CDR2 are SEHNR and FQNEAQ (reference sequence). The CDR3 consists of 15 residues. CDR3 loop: CASSFRDRDGEKLFF. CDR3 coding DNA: TGTGCCAGCAGCTTCCGGGACAGGGACGGTGAAAAACTGTTTTTT.

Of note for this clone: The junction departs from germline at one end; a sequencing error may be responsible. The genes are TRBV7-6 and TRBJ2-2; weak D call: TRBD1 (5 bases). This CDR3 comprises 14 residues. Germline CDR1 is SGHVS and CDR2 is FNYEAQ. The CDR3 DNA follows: TGTGCCCGCAGCTCCCAGGGCTGGACCGGGGAGCTGTTTTTT. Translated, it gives CARSSQGWTGELFF.

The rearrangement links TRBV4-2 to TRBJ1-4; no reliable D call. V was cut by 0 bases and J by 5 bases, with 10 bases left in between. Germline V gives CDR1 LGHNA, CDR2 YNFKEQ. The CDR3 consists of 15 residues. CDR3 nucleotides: TGTGCCAGCAGCCAAGATAGGTACGGGAATGAAAAACTGTTTTTT. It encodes CASSQDRYGNEKLFF.